The clone carrying this T cell receptor (beta chain) showed up just once. Its antigen is currently unknown. The data derive from a study of memory CD4+ T cells and cytomegalovirus serostatus. Whole-study results and caveats: Each of 67 CMV-associated TCRbeta sequences occurred in one to five individuals. Suggested: most of the CMV-linked TCR signature lies in CD4+ memory cells.

Study processing details: After removing out-of-frame reads, over 2 million distinct TCRbeta sequences remained. Only in-frame clones appear in the TCRdb table, and some are missing; sequencing was by immunoSEQ multiplex PCR. The D gene and trimming were derived from the DNA, and the V and J assignments and clone size from that table. The data show under 55,000 clones, with 60% to 85% seen just once and roughly 1.4% held by the top ten. Germline CDR1 reads KGHSH; CDR2 reads LQKENI. The germline V and J ends were trimmed by 4 bases and 5 bases, with 9 bases remaining between them. The CDR3 extends over 14 amino acids. The sort gate was single viable CD3+CD4+CD8-CD45RO+ cells for memory CD4+ T cells.

J is TRBJ1-6 and V is TRBV18; D not certain. This sequence was found in an adult in good health and CMV-seropositive. Specimen: memory CD4+ T cells from blood. The CDR3 here is CASSRQADNSPLHF. The CDR3 coding sequence is TGTGCCAGCTCACGCCAAGCGGATAATTCACCCCTCCACTTT.